The 27 T cell receptor beta chains listed next were all sequenced from one sample in a study of a mutant IDH1 vaccine in newly diagnosed glioma. Time point noted: week 47, end of study. The investigators gave 300 ug of mutant IDH1 20-mer peptide in each vaccine dose, together with topical imiquimod. Sequenced by immunoSEQ multiplex PCR; TCRdb stores in-frame clones only, minus some. This sample carries about 62,000 clones, 75% to 90% of them seen once, and the ten largest clones take 3.8%. Which antigens these TCRs recognize remains unknown. Specimen: PBMCs, collected from a glioma patient whose treatment included an IDH1 peptide vaccine. All receptors come from a man aged 25-45 years with glioma.

The chain recombines TRBV14 with TRBJ1-2; D call uncertain. The CDR3 contains 13 residues. Per the germline V gene, CDR1 is SGHDN and CDR2 is FVKESK. Trimming pared 2 bases from V and 0 bases from J, leaving 4 bases between. The CDR3, as DNA: TGTGCCAGCAGCCAATTACCTAACTATGGCTACACCTTC. This sequence encodes CASSQLPNYGYTF. The variable domain in full, with the rest retrieved from reference TRBV14 and TRBJ1-2, is EAGVTQFPSHSVIEKGQTVTLRCDPISGHDNLYWYRRVMGKEIKFLLHFVKESKQDESGMPNNRFLAERTGGTYSTLKVQPAELEDSGVYFCASSQLPNYGYTFGSGTRLTVV.

The CDR3 reads CASSRVTYNSPLHF. DNA for the CDR3: TGTGCCAGCAGCCGCGTGACATATAATTCACCCCTCCACTTT. The chain links TRBV6-5 to TRBJ1-6; D is unclear. V was pared by 6 bases and J by 4 bases, with 10 bases between. The CDR3 loop spans 14 amino acids. Germline V lookup: CDR1 MNHEY, CDR2 SVGAGI.

This clone was observed a handful of times. The V and J genes are TRBV29-1 and TRBJ1-1, with 9 bases identical to TRBD1. V was pared by 6 bases and J by 6 bases, with 8 bases of the junction left unmatched. The V gene's germline CDR1 is SQVTM and CDR2 ANQGSEA. This CDR3 is built from 13 residues. The CDR3 here is CSVPGQGLPEAFF. In DNA form, the CDR3 reads TGCAGCGTACCGGGACAGGGACTCCCTGAAGCTTTCTTT.

This clone was counted between two and nine times. The chain has TRBV28 and TRBJ1-6, with D perhaps matching TRBD1 (5 bases). The CDR3 is 15 amino acids. Per the germline V gene, CDR1 is MDHEN and CDR2 is SYDVKM. V lost 3 bases and J 7 bases, leaving 13 bases between the germline ends. CDR3 residues: CASSLSQARNSPLHF. CDR3 in DNA: TGTGCCAGCAGTTTGTCACAGGCTCGGAATTCACCCCTCCACTTT.

A single count supports this clone. The chain carries TRBV13 and TRBJ2-1; maybe TRBD1 (5 bases). Germline-derived CDR1 and CDR2 are PRHDT and FYEKMQ (reference sequence). V dropped 5 bases and J dropped 4 bases, with 9 bases sitting between them. The CDR3 is 13 amino acids. CDR3 sequence: CASSNTGYNEQFF. The DNA for the CDR3 is TGTGCCAGCAGCAACACAGGATACAATGAGCAGTTCTTC.

The chain recombines TRBV5-1 with TRBJ1-2; D remains unclear. V was shortened by 0 bases and J by 0 bases, with 12 bases between the two germline ends. Germline CDR1 SGHRS, CDR2 YFSETQ. The CDR3 sequence is 16 residues long. This CDR3 is CASSLVAGESNYGYTF. The DNA for the CDR3 is TGCGCCAGCAGCTTGGTGGCCGGGGAGTCTAACTATGGCTACACCTTC.

The chain couples TRBV10-2 to TRBJ2-5, with D tentatively TRBD1 (6 bases). Per germline, CDR1 WSHSY and CDR2 SAAADI. The V end lost 1 base, the J end lost 1 base, and 13 bases lay between the germline ends. This CDR3 region has 16 residues. The CDR3 region has the DNA TGCGCCAGCAGTGAGTTTGACAGGCTAACCCAAGAGACCCAGTACTTC. Protein sequence: CASSEFDRLTQETQYF.

The chain employs TRBV27 and TRBJ1-1; D remains ambiguous. Germline values: CDR1 MNHEY, CDR2 SMNVEV (reference sequence). The CDR3 has 13 amino acids. V was pared by 2 bases and J by 2 bases, with 6 bases between. The CDR3 spells CASSLTGNTEAFF. In DNA form, the CDR3 reads TGTGCCAGCAGTTTAACTGGTAACACTGAAGCTTTCTTT.

This chain uses TRBV29-1 with TRBJ1-2, with 7 bases matching TRBD1. The CDR3 is made up of 13 amino acids. Germline V lookup: CDR1 SQVTM, CDR2 ANQGSEA. With V trimmed by 4 bases and J by 2 bases, 4 bases remained unmatched. Written as DNA, the CDR3 is TGCAGCGTTGTTCGCAGGGGGAACTATGGCTACACCTTC. Translating it yields CSVVRRGNYGYTF.

The chain has TRBV5-1 and TRBJ2-1; 10 nucleotides match TRBD2. This CDR3 is 15 amino acids long. Germline CDR1 is SGHRS and CDR2 is YFSETQ. J gave up 8 bases and V 1 base, and 6 bases lay outside the gene matches. This CDR3 is CASSLSSGGSDEQFF. CDR3 nucleotide sequence: TGCGCCAGCAGCTTGAGTAGCGGGGGGAGCGATGAGCAGTTCTTC.

The CDR3 spells CASSRMGQGNEKLFF. CDR3 bases: TGCGCCAGCAGCCGGATGGGACAGGGCAATGAAAAACTGTTTTTT. V is TRBV5-1 and J is TRBJ1-4, with 9 bases identical to TRBD1. The CDR3 totals 15 residues. Germline V lookup: CDR1 SGHRS, CDR2 YFSETQ. The ends lost 4 bases at V and 5 bases at J; junction bases unmatched: 6.

This chain uses TRBV6-5 with TRBJ1-1, with TRBD1 matching 8 bases. Trimming removed 10 bases from V and 1 base from J; junction bases left unmatched: 8. In germline, CDR1 is MNHEY, CDR2 SVGAGI. The CDR3 is 14 amino acids. This CDR3 reads CATKMDRANTEAFF. The CDR3 DNA is TGTGCCACCAAAATGGACAGGGCGAACACTGAAGCTTTCTTT.

CDR3 bases: TGTGCCAGCACCGGGGACAGTTATCAGCCCCAGCATTTT. Its protein is CASTGDSYQPQHF. This sequence joins TRBV6-1 and TRBJ1-5, with 7 nucleotides matching TRBD1. CDR3 length: 13 residues. Trimming at V came to 7 bases and at J to 5 bases, leaving 5 bases not matched to a gene. In germline, CDR1 is MNHNS, CDR2 SASEGT.

The chain carries TRBV6-5 and TRBJ1-2; perhaps TRBD1 as D (6 bases). The V gene lost 4 bases and the J gene lost 7 bases, with 10 bases spanning the gap. Germline V gene data show CDR1 as MNHEY and CDR2 as SVGAGI. The CDR3 consists of 12 residues. The CDR3 protein is CASSLTGAGYTF. The CDR3 DNA reads TGTGCCAGCAGTTTAACGGGGGCTGGCTACACCTTC.

The genes are TRBV29-1 and TRBJ2-5; D remains ambiguous. The V gene's germline CDR1 is SQVTM and CDR2 ANQGSEA. The CDR3 contains 11 residues. V gave up 8 bases and J gave up 4 bases, with 11 bases separating them. Here the CDR3 DNA reads TGCAGCCCTAAGTTTGCAGAGACCCAGTACTTC. It specifies CSPKFAETQYF.

The chain has TRBV18 and TRBJ2-4; unclear D gene. Germline CDR1 KGHSH, CDR2 LQKENI. CDR3 length equals 14 residues. V lost 3 bases, J lost 5 bases, and 11 bases lay in between. The chain's CDR3 is CASSPAFVENIQYF. CDR3 bases: TGTGCCAGCTCACCTGCGTTTGTGGAAAACATTCAGTACTTC.

The V call is TRBV19, the J call TRBJ1-1; TRBD1 matches at 9 bases. The CDR3 length is 14 residues. Germline CDR1 and CDR2: LNHDA and SQIVND (reference sequence). V shed 6 bases, J shed 4 bases, and the junction held 6 bases outside the gene matches. The CDR3 sequence is CASSMTGGFTEAFF. CDR3 bases: TGTGCCAGTAGCATGACAGGGGGTTTCACTGAAGCTTTCTTT.

The rearrangement links TRBV4-2 to TRBJ1-5; D is perhaps TRBD1 (6 bases). V lost 3 bases and J lost 0, with 15 bases in between. Germline CDR1 reads LGHNA; CDR2 reads YNFKEQ. The CDR3 covers 17 residues. The CDR3 DNA follows: TGTGCCAGCAGCCAGAAGCGAGGGACATCTAGCAATCAGCCCCAGCATTTT. This gives the protein CASSQKRGTSSNQPQHF.

The rearrangement uses TRBV7-9 and TRBJ1-3; TRBD1 is a possible D gene (5 bases). CDR3 length: 17 residues. V was trimmed by 1 base and J by 0 bases, leaving 13 bases between them. Germline CDR1 and CDR2: SEHNR and FQNEAQ (reference sequence). CDR3 region: CASSLEGRVLSGNTIYF. The CDR3 DNA follows: TGTGCCAGCAGCTTAGAGGGCAGGGTTCTCTCTGGAAACACCATATATTTT.

This clone was found once. This rearrangement joins TRBV19 to TRBJ1-6, with D unresolved. The CDR3 is 15 residues long. V lost 5 bases and J 7 bases, leaving 15 bases between the germline ends. The germline V gene encodes CDR1 LNHDA and CDR2 SQIVND (reference sequence). The CDR3 sequence is CASSPQVGLNSPLHF. The CDR3 DNA reads as TGTGCCAGTAGTCCTCAGGTGGGGTTAAATTCACCCCTCCACTTT.

This clone was picked up one time. This chain joins TRBV14 and TRBJ2-3, with D unclear. The CDR3 loop spans 14 amino acids. Germline CDR1 SGHDN, CDR2 FVKESK. Between the trimmed V and J ends, which lost 1 base and 3 bases, there was a span of 8 bases. This CDR3 is CASSQARGTDTQYF. CDR3 bases: TGTGCCAGCAGCCAAGCCCGCGGAACAGATACGCAGTATTTT.

This clone was counted between two and nine times. This chain joins TRBV5-8 and TRBJ2-2, with 8 nucleotides matching TRBD2. Germline V CDR1 and CDR2: SGHTS, YDEGEE. V shed 2 bases, J shed 3 bases, and the junction held 3 bases outside the gene matches. This CDR3 is built from 15 residues. The CDR3 DNA is TGTGCCAGCAGCTTTTCGGGGGGGTACACCGGGGAGCTGTTTTTT. Translated, it gives CASSFSGGYTGELFF.

The chain recombines TRBV9 with TRBJ1-1; a weak D match, TRBD1 (6 bases). The CDR3 covers 15 residues. Germline-derived CDR1 and CDR2 are SGDLS and YYNGEE. The V end was cut by 1 base, the J end by 2 bases, with 12 bases between. CDR3 sequence reads: CASSVRPQGNTEAFF. The CDR3 DNA reads TGTGCCAGCAGCGTAAGGCCACAGGGAAACACTGAAGCTTTCTTT. Combining the CDR3 with reference TRBV9 and TRBJ1-1 gives the whole variable domain DSGVTQTPKHLITATGQRVTLRCSPRSGDLSVYWYQQSLDQGLQFLIQYYNGEERAKGNILERFSAQQFPDLHSELNLSSLELGDSALYFCASSVRPQGNTEAFFGQGTRLTVV.

This clone was observed a handful of times. The gene calls are TRBV4-1 and TRBJ2-5, with TRBD2 matching over 15 bases. Trimming took 4 bases from V and 1 from J; bases not matched to a gene: 16. The CDR3 sequence is 21 residues long. Germline CDR1 is MGHRA and CDR2 is YSYEKL. This CDR3 reads CASSPDRTSGGARVFQETQYF. DNA for the CDR3: TGCGCCAGCAGCCCTGACCGGACTAGCGGGGGGGCCAGGGTTTTCCAAGAGACCCAGTACTTC.

This chain connects TRBV10-1 to TRBJ2-7, with TRBD1 matching over 8 bases. Looked up from germline, CDR1 is WNHNN and CDR2 is SYGVQD (reference sequence). The CDR3 spans 15 residues. After removal of 3 bases from V and 5 bases from J, the junction contained 9 bases not matched to a gene. The CDR3 loop is CASSEGSGGWNEQYF. The CDR3 bases are TGCGCCAGCAGTGAAGGTTCAGGGGGCTGGAACGAGCAGTACTTC.

The chain combines TRBV13 with TRBJ2-7; D is possibly TRBD1 (5 bases). This CDR3 comprises 14 residues. The V end was cut by 6 bases, the J end by 0 bases, with 12 bases between. Germline values: CDR1 PRHDT, CDR2 FYEKMQ (reference sequence). CDR3 DNA sequence: TGTGCCAGCAGTTTAAGGGGAATCTCCTACGAGCAGTACTTC. It translates to CASSLRGISYEQYF. Filled out from reference TRBV13 and TRBJ2-7, the complete variable domain reads AAGVIQSPRHLIKEKRETATLKCYPIPRHDTVYWYQQGPGQDPQFLISFYEKMQSDKGSIPDRFSAQQFSDYHSELNMSSLELGDSALYFCASSLRGISYEQYFGPGTRLTVT.

About this clone itself: Within the sample, other DNA sequences also encode this same CDR3. The chain has TRBV5-5 and TRBJ1-1, with 7 positions matching TRBD1. The CDR3 contains 13 residues. V was pared by 4 bases and J by 1 base, with 1 base of the junction left unmatched. Germline V lookup: CDR1 SGHKS, CDR2 YYEKEE (reference sequence). In DNA form, the CDR3 reads TGTGCCAGCAGCAGACAGGGGAACACTGAAGCTTTCTTT. This codes for CASSRQGNTEAFF. The entire variable domain, with the rest obtained from reference TRBV5-5 and TRBJ1-1, is as follows: DAGVTQSPTHLIKTRGQQVTLRCSPISGHKSVSWYQQVLGQGPQFIFQYYEKEERGRGNFPDRFSARQFPNYSSELNVNALLLGDSALYLCASSRQGNTEAFFGQGTRLTVV.